The 15 T cell receptor beta chains in this list originate from one sample, sequenced in a study of cytomegalovirus exposure and HLA in healthy donors. Use of 60 Vbeta and 13 Jbeta primers characterized the PCR. The protocol was immunoSEQ multiplex PCR, while the TCRdb copy is restricted to in-frame clones and leaves out a portion. The repertoire includes about 190,000 clones, more than 75% of them detected once, and over 1% sits in the top ten. Sequenced material: PBMCs. All receptors come from a man aged 25-45 years in good health and CMV-seronegative.

This clone appeared a few times. The V gene is TRBV9, the J gene TRBJ2-7; 9 positions agree with TRBD1. CDR1 is SGDLS and CDR2 is YYNGEE in the germline V gene. V lost 2 bases and J lost 3; bases outside the gene matches: 3. There are 14 residues in the CDR3. CDR3 DNA sequence: TGTGCCAGCAGCGTCCGGGACAGGGTCTACGAGCAGTACTTC. Its protein is CASSVRDRVYEQYF. Drawing the rest from reference TRBV9 and TRBJ2-7, the complete variable domain is DSGVTQTPKHLITATGQRVTLRCSPRSGDLSVYWYQQSLDQGLQFLIQYYNGEERAKGNILERFSAQQFPDLHSELNLSSLELGDSALYFCASSVRDRVYEQYFGPGTRLTVT.

In its sample, this clone was seen once. The chain is built from TRBV9 and TRBJ2-1; a weak D match, TRBD2 (6 bases). With 6 bases removed from V and 9 bases from J, the gap between germline ends came to 22 bases. Germline-derived CDR1 and CDR2 are SGDLS and YYNGEE. This CDR3 is 15 amino acids long. CDR3 protein: CASTLNWDSSAEQFF. CDR3 DNA sequence: TGTGCCAGCACCCTGAACTGGGACTCCTCGGCTGAGCAGTTCTTC.

This chain joins TRBV28 and TRBJ1-1; D is possibly TRBD1 (6 bases). Germline CDR1 and CDR2: MDHEN and SYDVKM. The CDR3 runs 14 residues. V lost 5 bases to trimming and J lost 11 bases, with 21 bases between them. The CDR3 nucleotides are TGTGCCAGCAGTGCAGGGGATTGGGCTAGGGAGGCTTTCTTT. Translation gives CASSAGDWAREAFF.

The V call is TRBV13, the J call TRBJ2-2; weak D call: TRBD1 (5 bases). CDR1 and CDR2 from the germline V gene are PRHDT and FYEKMQ (reference sequence). V dropped 1 base and J dropped 7 bases, with 7 bases sitting between them. The CDR3 totals 13 residues. The CDR3 sequence: CASSLAGNGELFF. The CDR3, as DNA: TGTGCCAGCAGCTTAGCAGGGAACGGGGAGCTGTTTTTT.

In its sample, this clone was seen once. The chain employs TRBV11-2 and TRBJ2-7; 9 bases align to TRBD1. CDR1 SGHAT and CDR2 FQNNGV come from the germline V gene. The length of the CDR3 is 15 residues. V lost 1 base to trimming and J lost 4 bases; unmatched junction nucleotides: 5. The CDR3 region has the DNA TGTGCCAGCAGCTTAGCATTGGACAGGGGTTACGAGCAGTACTTC. It translates to CASSLALDRGYEQYF.

The rearrangement uses TRBV19 and TRBJ2-7; 10 bases line up with TRBD2. The CDR3 sequence is 16 residues long. Germline CDR1 and CDR2: LNHDA and SQIVND (reference sequence). J lost 6 bases, V lost 5 bases, and 13 bases had no gene match. The CDR3 nucleotides are TGTGCCAGTAGTCCTCCTTGGAGCGGGAGGGGCTGCGAGCAGTACTTC. This gives the protein CASSPPWSGRGCEQYF. Full variable domain (outside the CDR3, taken from reference TRBV19 and TRBJ2-7): DGGITQSPKYLFRKEGQNVTLSCEQNLNHDAMYWYRQDPGQGLRLIYYSQIVNDFQKGDIAEGYSVSREKKESFPLTVTSAQKNPTAFYLCASSPPWSGRGCEQYFGPGTRLTVT.

The rearrangement links TRBV10-3 to TRBJ2-7, with 7 bases aligning to TRBD1. CDR3 length: 13 residues. Germline V gives CDR1 ENHRY, CDR2 SYGVKD. The V and J ends lost 6 bases and 2 bases, in that order; junction bases with no gene match: 4. CDR3 protein: CAISPDRAYEQYF. The CDR3 DNA is TGTGCCATCAGCCCAGACAGGGCCTACGAGCAGTACTTC.

This clone was seen just once. The chain employs TRBV7-8 and TRBJ1-6, with 9 nucleotides matching TRBD1. Trimming took 5 bases from V and 10 from J; bases not matched to a gene: 12. The CDR3 covers 16 residues. From germline, CDR1 is SGHVS and CDR2 FQNEAQ. The DNA for the CDR3 is TGTGCCAGCAGCCCATTAAACAGGGGGCGAAGGTCACCCCTCCACTTT. Translation gives CASSPLNRGRRSPLHF.

This clone was picked up one time. The chain carries TRBV28 and TRBJ2-3; 14 bases agree with TRBD2. Germline lookup yields CDR1 MDHEN and CDR2 SYDVKM. The CDR3 has 17 residues. V shed 5 bases and J 1 base; nucleotides not matched to a gene: 5. CDR3 sequence: CASSRGLAGGGTDTQYF. In DNA, the CDR3 is TGTGCCAGCAGTCGTGGACTAGCGGGAGGAGGCACAGATACGCAGTATTTT.

The sample holds one count of this clone. The gene calls are TRBV19 and TRBJ1-2, with 7 bases aligning to TRBD1. This CDR3 is built from 16 residues. The V gene end was trimmed by 0 bases and the J gene end by 1 base; junction bases not matched to a gene: 5. Per the germline V gene, CDR1 is LNHDA and CDR2 is SQIVND (reference sequence). The CDR3 protein is CASSIDVAGGNYGYTF. The CDR3 coding sequence is TGTGCCAGTAGTATAGATGTGGCAGGGGGTAACTATGGCTACACCTTC. Looking up the rest from reference TRBV19 and TRBJ1-2 gives the full variable domain: DGGITQSPKYLFRKEGQNVTLSCEQNLNHDAMYWYRQDPGQGLRLIYYSQIVNDFQKGDIAEGYSVSREKKESFPLTVTSAQKNPTAFYLCASSIDVAGGNYGYTFGSGTRLTVV.

The chain employs TRBV5-4 and TRBJ2-2, with D perhaps matching TRBD2 (7 bases). In germline, CDR1 is SGHNT, CDR2 YYREEE (reference sequence). The CDR3 sequence is 15 residues long. V shed 4 bases and J shed 6 bases, with 16 bases lying between them. CDR3 in amino acids: CASSPPGGFAGELFF. CDR3 sequence (DNA): TGTGCCAGCAGCCCCCCGGGGGGCTTTGCCGGGGAGCTGTTTTTT.

A remark on this clone: Other DNA sequences from this sample encode an identical CDR3 as well. The CDR3 bases are TGTGCCAGCAGTGGCCCGACAGGGGGTAGGGATCAGCCCCAGCATTTT. It is translated as CASSGPTGGRDQPQHF. The V and J genes are TRBV2 and TRBJ1-5; TRBD1 aligns across 9 bases. The ends lost 4 bases at V and 5 bases at J; junction bases unmatched: 9. The length of the CDR3 is 16 residues. Germline assignment: CDR1 SNHLY and CDR2 FYNNEI.

This chain uses TRBV9 with TRBJ1-1, with D possibly being TRBD1 (6 bases). The V gene lost 3 bases and the J gene lost 4 bases, with 19 bases spanning the gap. This CDR3 is 16 amino acids long. The germline V gene has CDR1 SGDLS and CDR2 YYNGEE. CDR3 DNA: TGTGCCAGCAGCGCCGGCGGACAGTTTATAGGCACTGAAGCTTTCTTT. It encodes CASSAGGQFIGTEAFF.

The gene calls are TRBV7-8 and TRBJ2-5; the D gene is possibly TRBD1 (6 bases). Per germline, CDR1 SGHVS and CDR2 FQNEAQ. V dropped 0 bases and J dropped 2 bases, with 13 bases sitting between them. The length of the CDR3 is 16 residues. CDR3 nucleotides: TGTGCCAGCAGCTTAGCGAGGGACACGTTACAAGAGACCCAGTACTTC. This encodes CASSLARDTLQETQYF.

Note on this clone: One junction end does not reproduce the germline sequence, and a read error may be involved. The chain joins TRBV5-4 to TRBJ2-6, with a tentative D call TRBD1 (5 bases). This CDR3 contains 13 residues. Germline CDR1 is SGHNT and CDR2 is YYREEE (reference sequence). CDR3 DNA sequence: TGTGCCAGCAGCTCCTCTGGGGCCAACGGCCTGACTTTC. Its translation: CASSSSGANGLTF.